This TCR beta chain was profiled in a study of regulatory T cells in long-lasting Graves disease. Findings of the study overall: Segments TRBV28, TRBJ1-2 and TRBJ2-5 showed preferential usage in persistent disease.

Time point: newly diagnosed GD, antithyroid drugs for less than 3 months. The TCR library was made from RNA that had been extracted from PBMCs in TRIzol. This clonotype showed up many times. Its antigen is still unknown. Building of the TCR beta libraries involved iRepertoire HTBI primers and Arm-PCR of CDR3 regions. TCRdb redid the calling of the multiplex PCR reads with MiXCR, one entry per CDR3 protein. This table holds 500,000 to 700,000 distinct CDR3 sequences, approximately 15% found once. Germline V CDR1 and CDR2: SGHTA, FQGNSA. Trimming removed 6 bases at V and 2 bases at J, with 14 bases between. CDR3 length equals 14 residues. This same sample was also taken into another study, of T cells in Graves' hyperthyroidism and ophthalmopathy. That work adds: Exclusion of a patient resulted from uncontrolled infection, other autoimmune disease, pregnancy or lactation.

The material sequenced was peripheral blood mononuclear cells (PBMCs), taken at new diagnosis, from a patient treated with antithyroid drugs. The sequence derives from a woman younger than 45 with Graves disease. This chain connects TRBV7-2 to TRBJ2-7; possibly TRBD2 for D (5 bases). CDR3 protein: CASRNQRSAYEQYF. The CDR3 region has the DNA TGTGCCAGCAGAAACCAGCGGTCCGCCTACGAGCAGTACTTC. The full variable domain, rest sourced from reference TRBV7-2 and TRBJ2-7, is GAGVSQSPSNKVTEKGKDVELRCDPISGHTALYWYRQSLGQGLEFLIYFQGNSAPDKSGLPSDRFSAERTGGSVSTLTIQRTQQEDSAVYLCASRNQRSAYEQYFGPGTRLTVT.